A selection of T cell receptor beta chains follows, all from one sample in a study of T-cell reconstitution after alpha-beta-depleted transplantation in children. TCRdb re-called the PCR reads through MiXCR, storing one row per CDR3 protein. This table has tens of thousands of distinct CDR3 sequences, around 6.3% appearing once. The sample consisted of PBMCs, mostly from graft donor cells, taken 180 days after TCRalphabeta/CD19-depleted stem cell transplant. Receptor source: a male patient between 5 and 17 years old who had a stem cell transplant for acute myeloid leukemia, so the T cells may come from the graft donor. CDR3s leave out the opening cysteine and the closing phenylalanine or tryptophan. The order of the fields is V gene, clone size, J gene, CDR3 protein. A row's size may be missing; if present it is once, few, many or a size class.

v_call: TRBV7-9
clone_size: .
j_call: TRBJ2-3
cdr3_aa: ASSTREGNGGDTQY

v_call: TRBV3-1
clone_size: .
j_call: TRBJ2-5
cdr3_aa: AICCGPETQY

v_call: TRBV18
clone_size: few
j_call: TRBJ2-1
cdr3_aa: ASSPSRRGGRDEQF

v_call: TRBV12-5
clone_size: medium-sized
j_call: TRBJ1-5
cdr3_aa: ASALNSNQPQH

v_call: TRBV29-1
clone_size: many
j_call: TRBJ2-1
cdr3_aa: SVTGTSGTRPPQF

v_call: TRBV28
clone_size: many
j_call: TRBJ2-1
cdr3_aa: ASNERDNEQF